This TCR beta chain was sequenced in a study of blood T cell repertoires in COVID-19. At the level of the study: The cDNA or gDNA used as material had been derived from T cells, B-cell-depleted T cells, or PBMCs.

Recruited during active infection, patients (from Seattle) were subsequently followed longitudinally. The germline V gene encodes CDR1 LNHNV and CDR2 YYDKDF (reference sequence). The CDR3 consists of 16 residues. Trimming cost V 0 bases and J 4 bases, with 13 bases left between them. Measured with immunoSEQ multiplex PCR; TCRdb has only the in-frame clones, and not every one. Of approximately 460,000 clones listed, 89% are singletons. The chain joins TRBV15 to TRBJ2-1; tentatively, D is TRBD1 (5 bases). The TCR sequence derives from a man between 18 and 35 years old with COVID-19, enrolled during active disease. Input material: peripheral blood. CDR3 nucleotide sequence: TGTGCCACCAGCAGAGATCGACAGTCTATTTACAATGAGCAGTTCTTC. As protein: CATSRDRQSIYNEQFF.